Sequencing of this TCR beta chain was carried out in a study of blood T cell repertoires in COVID-19. Looking at the study overall: Donors in the United States, Italy and Spain gave samples during acute or convalescent COVID-19. T cells, B-cell-depleted T cells, or PBMCs provided the cDNA or gDNA that served as material.

This clone was recorded once. Trimming pared 0 bases from V and 0 bases from J, leaving 14 bases between. The germline V gene has CDR1 LGHNA and CDR2 YNFKEQ. This CDR3 has 17 amino acids. The authors' processing: Amplification of reference gene primers was used by the study to estimate nucleated cell counts. Sequencing used immunoSEQ multiplex PCR; TCRdb keeps in-frame clones, though not all of them. V, J and clone size are those of that table, while D and trimming were read from the DNA. The sample holds around 250,000 clones; 70% to 90% are singletons and the top ten take 5.5% to 8%. This TCR came from a man aged 60 to 69 with acute or convalescent COVID-19. The sequenced sample consisted of peripheral blood. The chain is built from TRBV4-2 and TRBJ1-1; the D gene is possibly TRBD1 (5 bases). The CDR3 DNA is TGTGCCAGCAGCCAAGAGAGAGGGCGGGGCTTGAACACTGAAGCTTTCTTT. The encoded protein is CASSQERGRGLNTEAFF.